These 3 T cell receptor beta chains came from one sample sequenced in a study of cytomegalovirus exposure and HLA in healthy donors. Amplification used 60 Vbeta primers and 13 Jbeta primers. TCRdb's table, derived via immunoSEQ multiplex PCR, lists solely in-frame clones and lacks some. The sample has some 130,000 clones, roughly four fifths seen once. Sequenced material: PBMCs. The receptors derive from a female donor in good health and CMV-seropositive.

This clone was observed once. The V call is TRBV9, the J call TRBJ1-1; tentatively, D is TRBD1 (6 bases). The V gene's germline CDR1 is SGDLS and CDR2 YYNGEE. This CDR3 is built from 15 residues. V dropped 4 bases and J dropped 2 bases, with 15 bases sitting between them. CDR3 protein: CASSPPTGLNTEAFF. The CDR3 coding sequence is TGTGCCAGCAGCCCACCGACAGGATTAAACACTGAAGCTTTCTTT.

The rearrangement joins TRBV18 to TRBJ2-7; 9 nucleotides match TRBD1. Looked up from germline, CDR1 is KGHSH and CDR2 is LQKENI. This CDR3 has 15 amino acids. V shed 2 bases, J shed 4 bases, and the junction held 6 bases outside the gene matches. This chain's CDR3 is CASSPGGQGIYEQYF. In DNA form, the CDR3 reads TGTGCCAGCTCACCAGGGGGACAGGGAATTTACGAGCAGTACTTC.

The V call is TRBV15, the J call TRBJ2-7; 7 positions agree with TRBD1. The CDR3 sequence is 15 residues long. Germline CDR1 reads LNHNV; CDR2 reads YYDKDF (reference sequence). J gave up 5 bases and V 3 bases, and 10 bases lay outside the gene matches. The CDR3 sequence: CATSSTGQFGNEQYF. The CDR3 region has the DNA TGTGCCACCAGCAGCACGGGACAGTTCGGGAACGAGCAGTACTTC.